The rows below give T cell receptor beta chains drawn from one sample of a study of TIL therapy for anti-PD-1-resistant metastatic lung cancer. This table comes from immunoSEQ multiplex PCR, and its TCRdb copy is limited to in-frame clones, with some not included. Found here are under 70,000 clones, over 70% of them singletons; the top ten hold about 2%. Sequencing used blood, obtained at baseline. The receptors shown here come from a person between 30 and 79 years old with non-small cell lung cancer. The CDR3 runs from the conserved cysteine through the conserved F or W. Each record gives: CDR3 DNA, CDR3 protein, CDR3 length, clone size, J gene, V gene, D gene. D genes are given only for firm matches. Some rows mark clone size as missing; the rest say once, few, many or name a class of expanded clone.

CDR3 DNA: TGTGCCAGTAGTATAGTGACTAGCGGGAACTACGAGCAGTACTTC
CDR3 protein: CASSIVTSGNYEQYF
CDR3 length: 15
clone size: .
J gene: TRBJ2-7
V gene: TRBV19
D gene: TRBD2

CDR3 DNA: TGTGCCAGCAACTGGGTCACCGGGGAGCTGTTTTTT
CDR3 protein: CASNWVTGELFF
CDR3 length: 12
clone size: .
J gene: TRBJ2-2
V gene: TRBV11-2
D gene: .

CDR3 DNA: TGTGCCAGCAGGGGGGGACAGGGGCACTACGAGCAGTACTTC
CDR3 protein: CASRGGQGHYEQYF
CDR3 length: 14
clone size: few
J gene: TRBJ2-7
V gene: TRBV7-8
D gene: TRBD1

CDR3 DNA: TGCGCCAGCAGCCGTCGACAGGGTCAAGAGCCCGGGGAGCTGTTTTTT
CDR3 protein: CASSRRQGQEPGELFF
CDR3 length: 16
clone size: .
J gene: TRBJ2-2
V gene: TRBV4-1
D gene: TRBD1

CDR3 DNA: TGTGCCAGCAGCTTCATCCCCCGGACCCAGTACTTC
CDR3 protein: CASSFIPRTQYF
CDR3 length: 12
clone size: .
J gene: TRBJ2-5
V gene: TRBV7-2
D gene: .

CDR3 DNA: TGTGCCAGCAGCTTATCAGGGTCTGGTGGAAACACCATATATTTT
CDR3 protein: CASSLSGSGGNTIYF
CDR3 length: 15
clone size: .
J gene: TRBJ1-3
V gene: TRBV7-2
D gene: .

CDR3 DNA: TGTGCCAGCAGTCCGACAGGGAATCAGCCCCAGCATTTT
CDR3 protein: CASSPTGNQPQHF
CDR3 length: 13
clone size: .
J gene: TRBJ1-5
V gene: TRBV27
D gene: TRBD1

CDR3 DNA: TGTGCCAGCAGTTACACAGAAAAGTTCCCTTACGAGCAGTACTTC
CDR3 protein: CASSYTEKFPYEQYF
CDR3 length: 15
clone size: .
J gene: TRBJ2-7
V gene: TRBV6-5
D gene: .

CDR3 DNA: TGTGCCAGCAGCTTAGCAAATCAGCCCCAGCATTTT
CDR3 protein: CASSLANQPQHF
CDR3 length: 12
clone size: .
J gene: TRBJ1-5
V gene: TRBV7-2
D gene: .

CDR3 DNA: TGTGCCAGCAGCCAAGATAATCAGCCCCAGCATTTT
CDR3 protein: CASSQDNQPQHF
CDR3 length: 12
clone size: .
J gene: TRBJ1-5
V gene: TRBV7-9
D gene: .

CDR3 DNA: TGCGCCAGCAGCCAAGAGGCGGGGCGGGAGACCCAGTACTTC
CDR3 protein: CASSQEAGRETQYF
CDR3 length: 14
clone size: .
J gene: TRBJ2-5
V gene: TRBV4-1
D gene: .

CDR3 DNA: TGTGCCAGCAGCTACGATTGGGACAGCAGGGCATACGAGCAGTACTTC
CDR3 protein: CASSYDWDSRAYEQYF
CDR3 length: 16
clone size: .
J gene: TRBJ2-7
V gene: TRBV7-9
D gene: TRBD1

CDR3 DNA: TGTGCCAGCTCACCGGGGGGGTCTTTGAACACTGAAGCTTTCTTT
CDR3 protein: CASSPGGSLNTEAFF
CDR3 length: 15
clone size: few
J gene: TRBJ1-1
V gene: TRBV18
D gene: .

CDR3 DNA: TGTGCCAGCAGCTTGGGCCCCGGGGCAGGAAATCAGCCCCAGCATTTT
CDR3 protein: CASSLGPGAGNQPQHF
CDR3 length: 16
clone size: .
J gene: TRBJ1-5
V gene: TRBV5-5
D gene: .

CDR3 DNA: TGTGCCAGCAGCGCGACAGGGGCTGGAAACACCATATATTTT
CDR3 protein: CASSATGAGNTIYF
CDR3 length: 14
clone size: .
J gene: TRBJ1-3
V gene: TRBV5-4
D gene: TRBD1

CDR3 DNA: TGTGCCAGCAGTTCCCCTCCGGGCCATCAGCCCCAGCATTTT
CDR3 protein: CASSSPPGHQPQHF
CDR3 length: 14
clone size: .
J gene: TRBJ1-5
V gene: TRBV28
D gene: .

CDR3 DNA: TGTGCCAGCAGTACCGTCATGGACAGGGCCAATCAGCCCCAGCATTTT
CDR3 protein: CASSTVMDRANQPQHF
CDR3 length: 16
clone size: .
J gene: TRBJ1-5
V gene: TRBV27
D gene: TRBD1

CDR3 DNA: TGTGCCAGCAGCTTGGCCGGAAGTGTCGGGGAGCTGTTTTTT
CDR3 protein: CASSLAGSVGELFF
CDR3 length: 14
clone size: few
J gene: TRBJ2-2
V gene: TRBV5-8
D gene: .

CDR3 DNA: TGTGCCAGCAGCCGAGCGGGACAGGGCGAAAAACTGTTTTTT
CDR3 protein: CASSRAGQGEKLFF
CDR3 length: 14
clone size: .
J gene: TRBJ1-4
V gene: TRBV11-3
D gene: TRBD1

CDR3 DNA: TGTGCCAGTAGGAAACACCAAGCGGGAGGGCAGAACTATGGCTACACCTTC
CDR3 protein: CASRKHQAGGQNYGYTF
CDR3 length: 17
clone size: .
J gene: TRBJ1-2
V gene: TRBV19
D gene: .

CDR3 DNA: TGTGCCAGCTCCCAAGGGGCGGCTAATGAAAAACTGTTTTTT
CDR3 protein: CASSQGAANEKLFF
CDR3 length: 14
clone size: many
J gene: TRBJ1-4
V gene: TRBV18
D gene: .

CDR3 DNA: TGTGCCAGCTCAGAGGGGGGTTGGTTTGATGGCTACACCTTC
CDR3 protein: CASSEGGWFDGYTF
CDR3 length: 14
clone size: .
J gene: TRBJ1-2
V gene: TRBV6-1
D gene: .

CDR3 DNA: TGTGCCAGCAGCCAAGAGGGTTATAGCGGGGGGGCAGAGACCCAGTACTTC
CDR3 protein: CASSQEGYSGGAETQYF
CDR3 length: 17
clone size: .
J gene: TRBJ2-5
V gene: TRBV4-2
D gene: TRBD2

CDR3 DNA: TGCAGCGTTGCGGACACTAGCAATCAGCCCCAGCATTTT
CDR3 protein: CSVADTSNQPQHF
CDR3 length: 13
clone size: once
J gene: TRBJ1-5
V gene: TRBV29-1
D gene: .

CDR3 DNA: TGTGCCAGCAGCGGAAGGACAGGGTTAGGCGAGCAGTACTTC
CDR3 protein: CASSGRTGLGEQYF
CDR3 length: 14
clone size: .
J gene: TRBJ2-7
V gene: TRBV5-6
D gene: TRBD1

CDR3 DNA: TGTGCCTGGAGTGTATGGTACGAGCAGTACTTC
CDR3 protein: CAWSVWYEQYF
CDR3 length: 11
clone size: .
J gene: TRBJ2-7
V gene: TRBV30
D gene: .

CDR3 DNA: TGTGCCAGCAGCTCCTTGGGACAGGGGTGGCCCACCGGGGAGCTGTTTTTT
CDR3 protein: CASSSLGQGWPTGELFF
CDR3 length: 17
clone size: .
J gene: TRBJ2-2
V gene: TRBV7-9
D gene: TRBD1

CDR3 DNA: TGTGCCAGCAGACTAACTCCGGGACAGGGCTTGGTAGGCTACACCTTC
CDR3 protein: CASRLTPGQGLVGYTF
CDR3 length: 16
clone size: .
J gene: TRBJ1-2
V gene: TRBV7-2
D gene: TRBD1

CDR3 DNA: TGTGCCAGCTCACCACCCGACAGGGTGAATGGCTACACCTTC
CDR3 protein: CASSPPDRVNGYTF
CDR3 length: 14
clone size: .
J gene: TRBJ1-2
V gene: TRBV18
D gene: TRBD1

CDR3 DNA: TGTGCCAGTGGAGCGGGTGTTTACAATGAGCAGTTCTTC
CDR3 protein: CASGAGVYNEQFF
CDR3 length: 13
clone size: few
J gene: TRBJ2-1
V gene: TRBV18
D gene: .

CDR3 DNA: TGTGCCAGCAGGGGAGAGACCCAGTACTTC
CDR3 protein: CASRGETQYF
CDR3 length: 10
clone size: .
J gene: TRBJ2-5
V gene: TRBV7-8
D gene: .

CDR3 DNA: TGTGCCAGCAGTGTCGCAGAACTGTTTTTT
CDR3 protein: CASSVAELFF
CDR3 length: 10
clone size: few
J gene: TRBJ1-4
V gene: TRBV2
D gene: .

CDR3 DNA: TGTGCCAGCAGTGAAACGGAGGGTCCGGGGGCCCAGCATTTT
CDR3 protein: CASSETEGPGAQHF
CDR3 length: 14
clone size: .
J gene: TRBJ1-5
V gene: TRBV6-1
D gene: .

CDR3 DNA: TGTGCAGGGCGCCACGCGAACACCGGGGAGCTGTTTTTT
CDR3 protein: CAGRHANTGELFF
CDR3 length: 13
clone size: .
J gene: TRBJ2-2
V gene: TRBV30
D gene: .

CDR3 DNA: TGTGCCATTACCGACCCGGGGACTAATGAAAAACTGTTTTTT
CDR3 protein: CAITDPGTNEKLFF
CDR3 length: 14
clone size: .
J gene: TRBJ1-4
V gene: TRBV28
D gene: .

CDR3 DNA: TGTGCCAGCAGCCACCGACAGGGTGGGAACACTGAAGCTTTCTTT
CDR3 protein: CASSHRQGGNTEAFF
CDR3 length: 15
clone size: few
J gene: TRBJ1-1
V gene: TRBV13
D gene: TRBD1

CDR3 DNA: TGTGCCAGCAGCTCGACTAGCGGGACCGGGACAGATACGCAGTATTTT
CDR3 protein: CASSSTSGTGTDTQYF
CDR3 length: 16
clone size: .
J gene: TRBJ2-3
V gene: TRBV11-3
D gene: TRBD2

CDR3 DNA: TGTGCCAGCTCAAGAGACAGGGGCTCCGAGCAGTACTTC
CDR3 protein: CASSRDRGSEQYF
CDR3 length: 13
clone size: .
J gene: TRBJ2-7
V gene: TRBV18
D gene: TRBD1

CDR3 DNA: TGTGCCAGCAGCGCCGGGACAGATAGCAATCAGCCCCAGCATTTT
CDR3 protein: CASSAGTDSNQPQHF
CDR3 length: 15
clone size: few
J gene: TRBJ1-5
V gene: TRBV5-8
D gene: TRBD1

CDR3 DNA: TGTGCCAGTAACTCTCAAGGGCTAGCGGGAGGTCCCTACAATGAGCAGTTCTTC
CDR3 protein: CASNSQGLAGGPYNEQFF
CDR3 length: 18
clone size: .
J gene: TRBJ2-1
V gene: TRBV19
D gene: TRBD2

CDR3 DNA: TGTGCCAGCAGCGACCTATCCGGTGAGCAGTTCTTC
CDR3 protein: CASSDLSGEQFF
CDR3 length: 12
clone size: .
J gene: TRBJ2-1
V gene: TRBV9
D gene: .

CDR3 DNA: TGTGCCAGCAGCCCGATATCTAACTATGGCTACACCTTC
CDR3 protein: CASSPISNYGYTF
CDR3 length: 13
clone size: .
J gene: TRBJ1-2
V gene: TRBV7-2
D gene: .

CDR3 DNA: TGTGCCAGCAGCCAACACAGATACGGGATCACCTACGAGCAGTACTTC
CDR3 protein: CASSQHRYGITYEQYF
CDR3 length: 16
clone size: .
J gene: TRBJ2-7
V gene: TRBV11-1
D gene: .